This passage covers 23 T cell receptor beta chains from one sample sequenced in a study of blood T cell repertoires in COVID-19. Using immunoSEQ multiplex PCR, the repertoire was profiled, and TCRdb retains in-frame clones only, with some absent. The table records 150,000 to 200,000 clones, 65% to 85% of them present only once. The sequenced sample was peripheral blood. These receptors all come from a man in his sixties with active or convalescent COVID-19.

V is TRBV24-1 and J is TRBJ2-6; maybe TRBD1 (5 bases). The germline V gene has CDR1 KGHDR and CDR2 SFDVKD. Trimming stripped 3 bases from V and 4 bases from J, with 12 bases between. This CDR3 contains 16 residues. CDR3 in DNA: TGTGCCACCAGTGATCGTCAGGGTGGAGGGGCCAACGTCCTGACTTTC. It translates to CATSDRQGGGANVLTF.

This rearrangement joins TRBV18 to TRBJ1-2, with TRBD1 matching 7 bases. Germline-derived CDR1 and CDR2 are KGHSH and LQKENI. There are 14 residues in the CDR3. J gave up 5 bases and V 8 bases, and 11 bases lay outside the gene matches. The DNA of the CDR3 is TGTGCCAGCGCGCCCGGGACAGATAGATATGGCTACACCTTC. Translated, it gives CASAPGTDRYGYTF.

The chain employs TRBV6-5 and TRBJ1-2; TRBD1 matches at 8 bases. The V gene end was trimmed by 6 bases and the J gene end by 6 bases; junction bases not matched to a gene: 9. This CDR3 spans 14 amino acids. Germline values: CDR1 MNHEY, CDR2 SVGAGI. CDR3 in DNA: TGTGCCAGCAGAACGCATGGACAGGGTCATGGCTACACCTTC. Translation gives CASRTHGQGHGYTF.

This clone was observed a single time. The gene calls are TRBV18 and TRBJ2-3, with 7 nucleotides matching TRBD2. This CDR3 contains 14 residues. Germline V gene data show CDR1 as KGHSH and CDR2 as LQKENI. Losses at the gene ends were 4 bases for V and 2 bases for J; bases not matched to a gene: 3. The CDR3 DNA reads TGTGCCAGCTCACGGAGCGGGGTCACAGATACGCAGTATTTT. Translation gives CASSRSGVTDTQYF.

This clone occurred a few times. This chain connects TRBV9 to TRBJ2-1; D might be TRBD2 (7 bases). Trimming removed 4 bases at V and 4 bases at J, with 18 bases between. This CDR3 comprises 16 residues. CDR1 is SGDLS, CDR2 YYNGEE, per germline. The CDR3 sequence: CASSIRGGATYNEQFF. Written as DNA, the CDR3 is TGTGCCAGCAGCATCCGAGGGGGGGCGACGTACAATGAGCAGTTCTTC.

The count of this clone is one. V gene TRBV3-1 (or the pseudogene TRBV3-2) combines with J gene TRBJ2-1; TRBD2 agrees at 8 bases. The germline V gene has CDR1 LGHDT and CDR2 YNNKEL (reference sequence). V shed 6 bases and J 8 bases; nucleotides not matched to a gene: 12. The CDR3 loop spans 15 amino acids. CDR3 DNA: TGTGCCAGCAGGGGGGGCGGGAGGTCCCGTCATGAGCAGTTCTTC. It yields the protein CASRGGGRSRHEQFF.

This clone was seen once. V is TRBV6-5 and J is TRBJ2-1; TRBD2 is a possible D gene (6 bases). V was cut by 3 bases and J by 5 bases, with 11 bases left in between. Germline V gives CDR1 MNHEY, CDR2 SVGAGI. The CDR3 extends over 14 amino acids. Here the CDR3 DNA reads TGTGCCAGCAGTTATCGCGGGGACGACAATGAGCAGTTCTTC. Its protein product is CASSYRGDDNEQFF.

This clone was found a few times. The chain joins TRBV28 to TRBJ1-5; no firm D call. Per germline, CDR1 MDHEN and CDR2 SYDVKM. The CDR3 is made up of 14 amino acids. The ends were cut back, 3 bases at V and 6 bases at J, with 12 bases in the middle. The CDR3 DNA reads as TGTGCCAGCAGTTTTGGTTCCGGGAGTCAGCCCCAGCATTTT. It translates to CASSFGSGSQPQHF.

The chain recombines TRBV6-5 with TRBJ2-5; 9 nucleotides match TRBD1. From germline, CDR1 is MNHEY and CDR2 SVGAGI. The CDR3 runs 15 residues. V lost 6 bases and J lost 2; bases outside the gene matches: 7. The CDR3 nucleotides are TGTGCCAGCAGGTGGACAGGGGATCTACAAGAGACCCAGTACTTC. Translated, it gives CASRWTGDLQETQYF.

This chain links TRBV6-5 with TRBJ2-2; maybe TRBD2 (5 bases). CDR3 size: 16 residues. CDR1 is MNHEY, CDR2 SVGAGI, per germline. V lost 0 bases and J 3 bases, leaving 11 bases between the germline ends. CDR3 in amino acids: CASSYSGVSDTGELFF. The CDR3 DNA reads TGTGCCAGCAGTTACTCGGGAGTCAGCGACACCGGGGAGCTGTTTTTT.

This chain uses TRBV20-1 with TRBJ2-1; 10 nucleotides agree with TRBD1. V dropped 3 bases and J dropped 3; count of bases not matched to a gene: 14. This CDR3 comprises 18 residues. Germline lookup yields CDR1 DFQATT and CDR2 SNEGSKA (reference sequence). The CDR3 region is CSASGTGVLPSVYNEQFF. The CDR3 DNA reads as TGCAGTGCTAGTGGGACAGGGGTTCTACCGAGCGTCTACAATGAGCAGTTCTTC.

The gene calls are TRBV7-8 and TRBJ1-3; the match to TRBD1 covers 8 bases. Trimming cost V 4 bases and J 2 bases; bases outside gene matches: 7. Per the germline V gene, CDR1 is SGHVS and CDR2 is FQNEAQ. The CDR3 runs to 16 residues. The CDR3 DNA reads as TGTGCCAGCAGCTCAGGGACAGGTTCAACTGGAAACACCATATATTTT. Its protein product is CASSSGTGSTGNTIYF.

The chain has TRBV5-6 and TRBJ2-1, with unresolved D. With 0 bases removed from V and 0 bases from J, the gap between germline ends came to 13 bases. The germline V gene encodes CDR1 SGHDT and CDR2 YYEEEE. The CDR3 is made up of 17 amino acids. The CDR3 bases are TGTGCCAGCAGCTTGGAAGGTTGGCGGAGCTCCTACAATGAGCAGTTCTTC. It specifies CASSLEGWRSSYNEQFF.

The CDR3 loop reads CASSLVAGSYEQYF. The CDR3 bases are TGTGCCAGCAGCTTAGTAGCGGGGTCCTACGAGCAGTACTTC. This chain uses TRBV11-2 with TRBJ2-7; 8 positions match TRBD2. The ends lost 1 base at V and 1 base at J; junction bases unmatched: 0. The CDR3 consists of 14 residues. From germline, CDR1 is SGHAT and CDR2 FQNNGV.

This clone rates as large. V gene TRBV28 combines with J gene TRBJ2-2; D is perhaps TRBD2 (5 bases). Trimming removed 2 bases at V and 7 bases at J, with 20 bases between. Germline lookup yields CDR1 MDHEN and CDR2 SYDVKM. The CDR3 is 17 residues long. The chain's CDR3 is CASSLALVDSVGGELFF. The CDR3, as DNA: TGTGCCAGCAGTTTAGCCCTAGTGGACTCGGTCGGCGGGGAGCTGTTTTTT. The full variable domain, rest sourced from reference TRBV28 and TRBJ2-2, is DVKVTQSSRYLVKRTGEKVFLECVQDMDHENMFWYRQDPGLGLRLIYFSYDVKMKEKGDIPEGYSVSREKKERFSLILESASTNQTSMYLCASSLALVDSVGGELFFGEGSRLTVL.

The chain has TRBV18 and TRBJ2-7; 8 bases are shared with TRBD1. V lost 3 bases and J lost 7; bases outside the gene matches: 8. Germline V CDR1 and CDR2: KGHSH, LQKENI. This CDR3 has 14 amino acids. CDR3 protein: CASSPTGVIREQYF. The CDR3 DNA sequence: TGTGCCAGCTCACCGACAGGGGTTATACGAGAGCAGTACTTC.

The chain uses TRBV19 and TRBJ2-5; possibly TRBD2 for D (6 bases). The CDR3 length is 14 residues. Trimming removed 5 bases at V and 1 base at J, with 11 bases between. Germline V lookup: CDR1 LNHDA, CDR2 SQIVND (reference sequence). CDR3 sequence: CASSFSGGQETQYF. DNA of the CDR3: TGTGCCAGTAGTTTTAGCGGAGGCCAAGAGACCCAGTACTTC.

The chain carries TRBV7-2 and TRBJ1-2, with 7 bases that match TRBD1. Germline-derived CDR1 and CDR2 are SGHTA and FQGNSA. The CDR3 spans 14 residues. V trimming: 6 bases; J trimming: 4 bases; junction bases outside the gene matches: 8. Here the CDR3 reads CASRPGTELYGYTF. The CDR3 nucleotides are TGTGCCAGCAGGCCCGGGACAGAACTCTATGGCTACACCTTC.

This clone has a single count. The chain recombines TRBV27 with TRBJ1-1, with 8 positions matching TRBD1. V shed 3 bases and J 4 bases; nucleotides not matched to a gene: 7. The germline V gene has CDR1 MNHEY and CDR2 SMNVEV (reference sequence). The CDR3 totals 15 residues. The CDR3, as DNA: TGTGCCAGCAGTTTGTGGGGACAGGAAGGCACTGAAGCTTTCTTT. As protein: CASSLWGQEGTEAFF.

The J gene is TRBJ1-1, the V gene TRBV7-2, with 8 bases aligning to TRBD1. Germline CDR1 and CDR2: SGHTA and FQGNSA. The CDR3 has 14 residues. J lost 0 bases, V lost 6 bases, and 3 bases had no gene match. CDR3 amino acids: CASRGDRLNTEAFF. CDR3 nucleotide sequence: TGTGCCAGCAGAGGGGACAGGTTGAACACTGAAGCTTTCTTT.

The rearrangement joins TRBV7-3 to TRBJ2-1; 7 nucleotides agree with TRBD2. V dropped 6 bases and J dropped 8; count of bases not matched to a gene: 7. Germline-derived CDR1 and CDR2 are SGHTA and FQGTGA. This CDR3 contains 13 residues. This chain's CDR3 is CASSNGLGDEQFF. The CDR3 DNA reads as TGTGCCAGCAGTAATGGACTAGGCGATGAGCAGTTCTTC.

Only a few counts were recorded for this clone. This sequence joins TRBV21-1 and TRBJ2-1; the D call TRBD2 from the table was never checked on the DNA. TRBV21-1 is flagged as a pseudogene. This CDR3 region has 17 residues. Here the CDR3 DNA reads TGTGCCAGCAGCCGGCGACGAGCTAGCGGGGCCTACAATGAGCAGTTCTTC. The encoded protein is CASSRRRASGAYNEQFF.

This chain connects TRBV5-8 to TRBJ1-2, with unresolved D. V was shortened by 0 bases and J by 5 bases, with 8 bases between the two germline ends. The CDR3 spans 13 residues. Germline V gene data show CDR1 as SGHTS and CDR2 as YDEGEE. This chain's CDR3 is CASSLGRVYGYTF. CDR3 DNA sequence: TGTGCCAGCAGCTTGGGACGGGTGTATGGCTACACCTTC.